The 20 T cell receptor beta chains in this list originate from one sample, sequenced in a study of blood T cell repertoires in COVID-19. Some clones are missing from TCRdb's copy, which holds only in-frame ones; the method was immunoSEQ multiplex PCR. The profile shows some 97,000 clones, approximately 85% of them singletons. The source material was peripheral blood. All receptors derive from a woman in her sixties or seventies with acute or convalescent COVID-19.

The V gene is TRBV15, the J gene TRBJ2-3; TRBD2 agrees at 10 bases. Unmatched junction bases numbered 9, after V lost 3 bases and J lost 3 bases. Germline V lookup: CDR1 LNHNV, CDR2 YYDKDF (reference sequence). The CDR3 is 17 residues long. This CDR3 reads CATSSGLAGGWTDTQYF. In DNA form, the CDR3 reads TGTGCCACCAGCAGTGGATTAGCGGGAGGTTGGACAGATACGCAGTATTTT.

The rearrangement joins TRBV5-1 to TRBJ1-1, with TRBD1 matching 9 bases. CDR3 length: 15 amino acids. CDR1 and CDR2 from the germline V gene are SGHRS and YFSETQ. V lost 4 bases, J lost 6 bases, and 10 bases stayed unmatched. The CDR3 is CASSTRDRVGAEAFF. The CDR3 nucleotides are TGCGCCAGCAGCACCCGGGACAGGGTGGGCGCTGAAGCTTTCTTT.

The rearrangement links TRBV9 to TRBJ1-3; possible D gene TRBD1, 5 bases. CDR1 is SGDLS and CDR2 is YYNGEE in the germline V gene. The V gene lost 0 bases and the J gene lost 8 bases, with 15 bases spanning the gap. The CDR3 is made up of 15 amino acids. The CDR3 reads CASSVAGTPGDTIYF. Here the CDR3 DNA reads TGTGCCAGCAGCGTAGCGGGAACCCCGGGGGACACCATATATTTT. The variable domain in full, completed from reference TRBV9 and TRBJ1-3, reads DSGVTQTPKHLITATGQRVTLRCSPRSGDLSVYWYQQSLDQGLQFLIQYYNGEERAKGNILERFSAQQFPDLHSELNLSSLELGDSALYFCASSVAGTPGDTIYFGEGSWLTVV.

The gene calls are TRBV2 and TRBJ2-5; D uncertain. The CDR3 has 13 residues. The germline gives CDR1 SNHLY, CDR2 FYNNEI. Deletions cut 5 bases from V and 2 bases from J, with 9 bases between. The CDR3 loop is CASSPTRQETQYF. The CDR3 DNA reads TGTGCCAGCAGTCCAACACGTCAAGAGACCCAGTACTTC.

The chain joins TRBV7-2 to TRBJ2-1, with 8 bases matching TRBD2. Germline-derived CDR1 and CDR2 are SGHTA and FQGNSA. The CDR3 contains 16 residues. V was clipped by 5 bases and J by 7 bases; unmatched bases: 13. This CDR3 is CASSTGLAGRVNEQFF. Written as DNA, the CDR3 is TGTGCCAGCAGCACCGGCTTAGCGGGACGAGTTAATGAGCAGTTCTTC.

This chain joins TRBV19 and TRBJ1-3; 11 bases align to TRBD1. Germline-derived CDR1 and CDR2 are LNHDA and SQIVND (reference sequence). The junction had 8 bases not matched to a gene; V was cut back by 3 bases and J by 1 base. The CDR3 totals 18 residues. CDR3 amino acids: CASSIDGQGASSGNTIYF. CDR3 nucleotide sequence: TGTGCCAGTAGTATCGACGGACAGGGGGCGTCTTCTGGAAACACCATATATTTT. The full variable domain, its missing parts supplied by reference TRBV19 and TRBJ1-3, is DGGITQSPKYLFRKEGQNVTLSCEQNLNHDAMYWYRQDPGQGLRLIYYSQIVNDFQKGDIAEGYSVSREKKESFPLTVTSAQKNPTAFYLCASSIDGQGASSGNTIYFGEGSWLTVV.

The chain is built from TRBV28 and TRBJ2-7, with D possibly being TRBD1 (6 bases). The germline V and J ends were trimmed by 0 bases and 7 bases, with 10 bases remaining between them. The CDR3 spans 13 residues. CDR1 and CDR2 from the germline V gene are MDHEN and SYDVKM. The CDR3 sequence: CASSLWGAREQYF. DNA for the CDR3: TGTGCCAGCAGTTTATGGGGGGCTAGAGAGCAGTACTTC.

This clone appeared a single time. CDR3 sequence reads: CATSDQQVSGYTF. DNA of the CDR3: TGTGCCACCAGTGATCAACAGGTGTCTGGCTACACCTTC. The chain joins TRBV24-1 to TRBJ1-2; possible D gene TRBD1, 5 bases. V lost 3 bases and J 7 bases, leaving 11 bases between the germline ends. This CDR3 contains 13 residues. Per germline, CDR1 KGHDR and CDR2 SFDVKD.

This clone has just a few counts. The gene calls are TRBV30 and TRBJ1-3; tentative D call: TRBD1 (6 bases). This CDR3 is built from 14 residues. Germline V CDR1 and CDR2: GTSNPN, SVGIG (reference sequence). Between the trimmed V and J ends, which lost 2 bases and 0 bases, there was a span of 8 bases. The CDR3 DNA reads TGTGCCTGGAGTCAGGGGACCTCTGGAAACACCATATATTTT. Protein product: CAWSQGTSGNTIYF. The whole variable domain, remainder taken from reference TRBV30 and TRBJ1-3, is SQTIHQWPATLVQPVGSPLSLECTVEGTSNPNLYWYRQAAGRGLQLLFYSVGIGQISSEVPQNLSASRPQDRQFILSSKKLLLSDSGFYLCAWSQGTSGNTIYFGEGSWLTVV.

This chain links TRBV28 with TRBJ1-3; TRBD1 matches at 7 bases. The trim removed 4 bases at V and 5 bases at J, leaving 11 bases unmatched. This CDR3 has 16 amino acids. CDR1 and CDR2 (germline): MDHEN, SYDVKM. The CDR3 loop is CASSSMPPTGRNTIYF. As DNA, the CDR3 is TGTGCCAGCAGTTCTATGCCTCCGACAGGGAGAAACACCATATATTTT.

As regards this clone: Here the CDR3 omits its conserved ending phenylalanine or tryptophan, so a read error is the likely source. The DNA is omitted, as the CDR3 cannot be located on it reliably, and the CDR3 follows TCRdb's listing. The rearrangement uses TRBV10-3 and TRBJ2-3; TRBD2 is taken as the D call from the table, unchecked against the DNA. The CDR3 numbers 9 amino acids, ends counted. Germline-derived CDR1 and CDR2 are ENHRY and SYGVKD. The CDR3 loop is CAIRNGSRA.

This rearrangement joins TRBV7-2 to TRBJ2-7; the D gene is possibly TRBD1 (6 bases). Deletions cut 2 bases from V and 5 bases from J, with 10 bases between. Germline values: CDR1 SGHTA, CDR2 FQGNSA. This CDR3 spans 13 amino acids. CDR3 in DNA: TGTGCCAGCAGCTTAAGGCAGGGGAACGAGCAGTACTTC. Residues: CASSLRQGNEQYF.

This chain uses TRBV30 with TRBJ1-1; 8 bases match TRBD1. V lost 1 base to trimming and J lost 4 bases; unmatched junction nucleotides: 2. The CDR3 covers 13 residues. Germline loops: CDR1 GTSNPN, CDR2 SVGIG (reference sequence). The CDR3 here is CAWSADRATEAFF. The CDR3, as DNA: TGTGCCTGGAGTGCGGACAGGGCCACTGAAGCTTTCTTT.

The V gene is TRBV27, the J gene TRBJ2-2; perhaps TRBD1 as D (5 bases). The V and J ends lost 2 bases and 6 bases respectively, with 13 bases between them. The CDR3 consists of 15 residues. The germline V gene encodes CDR1 MNHEY and CDR2 SMNVEV (reference sequence). The CDR3 is CASSLLWLTAGELFF. The DNA for the CDR3 is TGTGCCAGCAGTTTACTTTGGCTGACAGCCGGGGAGCTGTTTTTT.

The CDR3 protein is CASSGGTGAAGELFF. The DNA for the CDR3 is TGCGCCAGCAGCGGGGGGACAGGGGCCGCCGGGGAGCTGTTTTTT. This chain joins TRBV5-1 and TRBJ2-2; 10 nucleotides line up with TRBD1. The CDR3 spans 15 residues. V shed 4 bases and J 6 bases; nucleotides not matched to a gene: 6. Germline values: CDR1 SGHRS, CDR2 YFSETQ.

V usage is TRBV6-5 and J usage is TRBJ1-5, with 7 bases identical to TRBD1. The V gene's germline CDR1 is MNHEY and CDR2 SVGAGI. The CDR3 runs 15 residues. V shed 7 bases and J 4 bases; nucleotides not matched to a gene: 10. The CDR3 sequence is CASMKRGQNNQPQHF. CDR3 DNA: TGTGCCAGCATGAAACGGGGACAGAATAATCAGCCCCAGCATTTT.

V gene TRBV6-2 or TRBV6-3 combines with J gene TRBJ1-5, with TRBD1 identical over 7 bases. CDR1 and CDR2 (germline): MNHEY, SVGEGT. The V gene end was trimmed by 4 bases and the J gene end by 4 bases; junction bases not matched to a gene: 4. The CDR3 is made up of 14 amino acids. The chain's CDR3 is CASSWDSKNQPQHF. The DNA of the CDR3 is TGTGCCAGCAGTTGGGACAGTAAAAATCAGCCCCAGCATTTT.

The rearrangement uses TRBV5-1 and TRBJ1-2, with D unresolved. Trimming pared 1 base from V and 8 bases from J, leaving 9 bases between. Germline V lookup: CDR1 SGHRS, CDR2 YFSETQ. The CDR3 extends over 12 amino acids. CDR3 region: CASSLNSEGYTF. Written as DNA, the CDR3 is TGCGCCAGCAGCTTGAACAGTGAAGGCTACACCTTC. Full variable domain (missing parts from reference TRBV5-1 and TRBJ1-2): KAGVTQTPRYLIKTRGQQVTLSCSPISGHRSVSWYQQTPGQGLQFLFEYFSETQRNKGNFPGRFSGRQFSNSRSEMNVSTLELGDSALYLCASSLNSEGYTFGSGTRLTVV.

This rearrangement joins TRBV19 to TRBJ2-3; D call uncertain. This CDR3 spans 14 amino acids. Trimming took off 1 base at V and 6 bases at J, with 11 bases between the two ends. Germline CDR1 is LNHDA and CDR2 is SQIVND (reference sequence). Written as DNA, the CDR3 is TGTGCCAGTAGTATAGGGCAGGTCGGCGATACGCAGTATTTT. Protein product: CASSIGQVGDTQYF.

Points on this clone: The sample holds other DNA sequences that translate to the same CDR3. V usage is TRBV19 and J usage is TRBJ2-7; perhaps TRBD1 as D (5 bases). This CDR3 has 11 amino acids. Trimming took off 5 bases at V and 4 bases at J, with 6 bases between the two ends. Germline lookup yields CDR1 LNHDA and CDR2 SQIVND (reference sequence). For the CDR3, the DNA is TGTGCCAGTAGTCAGGGTTACGAGCAGTACTTC. Its protein product is CASSQGYEQYF.